One sample yielded the 20 T cell receptor beta chains listed below, sequenced in a study of shared clonotypes between healthy human individuals. The method was immunoSEQ multiplex PCR; TCRdb's version includes in-frame clones alone and lacks a portion of them. There are about 820,000 clones in the sample; roughly 92% occur only once, and about 25% lies in the top ten. CD45RO-negative, CCR7-positively selected cells formed the naive CD8 fraction, excluding terminally differentiated effector memory CD45RA+ cells. The sequencing input was naive CD8+ T cells sorted from blood. The receptors were gathered from a man younger than 45 in good health.

The rearrangement joins TRBV5-4 to TRBJ1-1, with TRBD1 identical over 10 bases. CDR1 SGHNT and CDR2 YYREEE come from the germline V gene (reference sequence). The CDR3 is 14 amino acids. With 6 bases clipped from V and 4 bases from J, the junction kept 6 bases outside the gene matches. CDR3 DNA: TGTGCCAGCACCGGGACAGGGGCGGGCACTGAAGCTTTCTTT. This encodes CASTGTGAGTEAFF.

The V call is TRBV27, the J call TRBJ2-7, with D perhaps matching TRBD2 (5 bases). CDR1 and CDR2 from the germline V gene are MNHEY and SMNVEV (reference sequence). The CDR3 is 16 amino acids. V gave up 0 bases and J gave up 0 bases, with 12 bases separating them. Here the CDR3 DNA reads TGTGCCAGCAGTTTATCAGCGGACTGGACCTCCTACGAGCAGTACTTC. Encoded protein: CASSLSADWTSYEQYF.

The genes are TRBV7-6 and TRBJ1-3; TRBD1 is a possible D gene (5 bases). Trimming removed 5 bases at V and 0 bases at J, with 11 bases between. CDR3 size: 15 residues. Germline CDR1 SGHVS, CDR2 FNYEAQ. This CDR3 is CASSQDTSSGNTIYF. The CDR3 DNA follows: TGTGCCAGCAGCCAGGACACGAGCTCTGGAAACACCATATATTTT.

The rearrangement links TRBV14 to TRBJ1-1; D unclear. This CDR3 is built from 17 residues. Trimming removed 4 bases from V and 0 bases from J, with 18 bases in between. Germline V gene lookup returns CDR1 SGHDN and CDR2 FVKESK. CDR3 protein: CASSRKGGPRMNTEAFF. CDR3 coding DNA: TGTGCCAGCAGCCGGAAAGGAGGACCCCGGATGAACACTGAAGCTTTCTTT.

The chain links TRBV28 to TRBJ2-1, with TRBD2 identical over 7 bases. V trimming: 8 bases; J trimming: 4 bases; junction bases outside the gene matches: 14. Germline V gene lookup returns CDR1 MDHEN and CDR2 SYDVKM. The length of the CDR3 is 16 residues. The CDR3 DNA reads as TGTGCCAGCGAGGGTCATCCTAGCGGTCCATACAATGAGCAGTTCTTC. This gives the protein CASEGHPSGPYNEQFF.

V usage is TRBV2 and J usage is TRBJ1-5, with TRBD1 matching 9 bases. The CDR3 spans 15 residues. Germline assignment: CDR1 SNHLY and CDR2 FYNNEI. V was clipped by 5 bases and J by 4 bases; unmatched bases: 6. The CDR3 here is CASSSYRGPNQPQHF. The CDR3 nucleotides read TGTGCCAGCAGTTCCTACAGGGGGCCGAATCAGCCCCAGCATTTT.

The chain has TRBV5-1 and TRBJ2-7, with a tentative D call TRBD1 (5 bases). Trimming removed 1 base from V and 2 bases from J, with 7 bases in between. This CDR3 contains 13 residues. CDR1 and CDR2 (germline): SGHRS, YFSETQ. The CDR3 DNA follows: TGCGCCAGCAGCTTGAGGGGCCCCTACGAGCAGTACTTC. It is translated as CASSLRGPYEQYF.

This clone was observed a few times. This chain links TRBV6-5 with TRBJ1-5, with D unclear. CDR3 length: 13 amino acids. CDR1 MNHEY and CDR2 SVGAGI come from the germline V gene. Trimming pared 2 bases from V and 3 bases from J, leaving 5 bases between. The CDR3 sequence: CASSYRFNQPQHF. CDR3 nucleotide sequence: TGTGCCAGCAGTTACAGGTTCAATCAGCCCCAGCATTTT.

The chain carries TRBV1 and TRBJ2-7; TRBD2, the table's D call, was not compared with the DNA. TRBV1 is a listed pseudogene. The CDR3 spans 16 residues. The CDR3 coding sequence is TGCACCAGCAGCCATTCCCCGGGAGGACCTCTCTACGAGCAGTACTTC. Its translation: CTSSHSPGGPLYEQYF.

V and J are TRBV18 and TRBJ1-5; the D is unclear. This CDR3 is 17 amino acids long. The germline V and J ends were trimmed by 3 bases and 0 bases, with 15 bases remaining between them. Germline V gene lookup returns CDR1 KGHSH and CDR2 LQKENI. The CDR3 DNA reads TGTGCCAGCTCACCCGAACCGGGGAACGATAGCAATCAGCCCCAGCATTTT. Its translation is CASSPEPGNDSNQPQHF.

V is TRBV6-6 and J is TRBJ1-5; TRBD1 is a possible D gene (5 bases). The V end was cut by 4 bases, the J end by 0 bases, with 13 bases between. The CDR3 sequence is 16 residues long. Germline CDR1 and CDR2: MNHNY and SVGAGI (reference sequence). CDR3 residues: CASSSGDVISNQPQHF. The CDR3 DNA is TGTGCCAGCAGTTCCGGGGACGTAATTAGCAATCAGCCCCAGCATTTT.

The V gene is TRBV2, the J gene TRBJ2-5; 9 bases map to TRBD2. This CDR3 has 17 amino acids. Per the germline V gene, CDR1 is SNHLY and CDR2 is FYNNEI. Trimming removed 4 bases from V and 2 bases from J; junction bases left unmatched: 11. For the CDR3, the DNA is TGTGCCAGCAGTGGAATAACTAGCGGGCTCCTTCAAGAGACCCAGTACTTC. Translated: CASSGITSGLLQETQYF.

The rearrangement links TRBV30 to TRBJ1-1; no definite D call. Germline CDR1 reads GTSNPN; CDR2 reads SVGIG (reference sequence). The ends were cut back, 4 bases at V and 5 bases at J, with 5 bases in the middle. The CDR3 has 10 amino acids. CDR3 sequence (DNA): TGTGCCTGGACGGGGACTGAAGCTTTCTTT. Amino acid sequence: CAWTGTEAFF.

This chain uses TRBV7-9 with TRBJ2-1; TRBD2 aligns across 10 bases. This CDR3 region has 17 residues. Germline CDR1 is SEHNR and CDR2 is FQNEAQ (reference sequence). The V gene end was trimmed by 4 bases and the J gene end by 5 bases; junction bases not matched to a gene: 11. This CDR3 is CASSSSPSGRANNEQFF. The CDR3 nucleotides are TGTGCCAGCAGCTCTTCTCCTAGCGGGAGAGCGAACAATGAGCAGTTCTTC.

V is TRBV2 and J is TRBJ2-1; 8 bases agree with TRBD2. The trim removed 7 bases at V and 0 bases at J, leaving 14 bases unmatched. CDR1 and CDR2 (germline): SNHLY, FYNNEI. The CDR3 sequence is 18 residues long. The CDR3 loop is CASNKKIERGSSYNEQFF. The CDR3 DNA follows: TGTGCCAGCAACAAAAAAATAGAGCGGGGGAGCTCCTACAATGAGCAGTTCTTC.

The chain is built from TRBV5-1 and TRBJ2-2; the match to TRBD1 covers 9 bases. This CDR3 is 18 amino acids long. V lost 4 bases to trimming and J lost 0 bases; unmatched junction nucleotides: 10. Germline V gene sequence: CDR1 SGHRS, CDR2 YFSETQ. The CDR3 is CASSRPGQGEPNTGELFF. CDR3 nucleotides: TGCGCCAGCAGCAGACCGGGACAGGGAGAGCCGAACACCGGGGAGCTGTTTTTT.

V gene TRBV9 combines with J gene TRBJ2-3, with TRBD2 matching 10 bases. Germline trimming cut 2 bases from V and 3 bases from J; bases unmatched to any gene: 3. Germline V CDR1 and CDR2: SGDLS, YYNGEE. There are 15 residues in the CDR3. The CDR3, as DNA: TGTGCCAGCAGCGTTTCTAGCGGGAGAACAGATACGCAGTATTTT. Translation gives CASSVSSGRTDTQYF.

The chain has TRBV7-3 and TRBJ2-2; unclear D gene. The CDR3 sequence is 13 residues long. From germline, CDR1 is SGHTA and CDR2 FQGTGA. V dropped 5 bases and J dropped 1 base, with 5 bases sitting between them. The CDR3 region has the DNA TGTGCCAGCAGCGCCGAGAACACCGGGGAGCTGTTTTTT. Protein sequence: CASSAENTGELFF.

The chain couples TRBV29-1 to TRBJ2-2; D may be TRBD1 (5 bases). CDR3 length: 13 amino acids. Germline lookup yields CDR1 SQVTM and CDR2 ANQGSEA. Between the trimmed V and J ends, which lost 7 bases and 0 bases, there was a span of 9 bases. The CDR3 DNA sequence: TGCAGCGGCGACAGTCCGAACACCGGGGAGCTGTTTTTT. This translates into CSGDSPNTGELFF.

The chain uses TRBV4-1 and TRBJ2-7, with a possible D match to TRBD2 (6 bases). Germline CDR1 is MGHRA and CDR2 is YSYEKL. Trimming stripped 1 base from V and 2 bases from J, with 15 bases between. The CDR3 spans 16 residues. The CDR3 coding sequence is TGCGCCAGCAGCCAAGTTCAGGGAGGCTCACCCTACGAGCAGTACTTC. This translates into CASSQVQGGSPYEQYF.